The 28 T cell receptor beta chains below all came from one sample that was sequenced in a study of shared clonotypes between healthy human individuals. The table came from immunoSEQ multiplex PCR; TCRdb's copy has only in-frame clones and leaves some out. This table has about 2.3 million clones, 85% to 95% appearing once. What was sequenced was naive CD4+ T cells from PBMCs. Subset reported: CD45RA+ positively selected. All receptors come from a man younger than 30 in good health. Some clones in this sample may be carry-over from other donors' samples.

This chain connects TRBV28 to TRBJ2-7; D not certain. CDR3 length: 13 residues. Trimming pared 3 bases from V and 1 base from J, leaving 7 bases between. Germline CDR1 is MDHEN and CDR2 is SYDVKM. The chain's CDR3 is CASSFRVSYEQYF. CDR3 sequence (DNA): TGTGCCAGCAGTTTTAGGGTATCCTACGAGCAGTACTTC.

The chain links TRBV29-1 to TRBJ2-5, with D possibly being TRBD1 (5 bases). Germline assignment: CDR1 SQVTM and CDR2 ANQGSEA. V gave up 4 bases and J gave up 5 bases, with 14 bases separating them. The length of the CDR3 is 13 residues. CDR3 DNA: TGCAGCGTTGCGAAAGGGGTGAGGGAGACCCAGTACTTC. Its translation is CSVAKGVRETQYF.

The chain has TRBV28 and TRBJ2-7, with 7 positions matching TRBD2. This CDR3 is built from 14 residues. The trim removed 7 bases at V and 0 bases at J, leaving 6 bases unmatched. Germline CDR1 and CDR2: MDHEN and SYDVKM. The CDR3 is CASTSSGSSYEQYF. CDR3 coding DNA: TGTGCCAGCACCTCTAGCGGTAGCTCCTACGAGCAGTACTTC.

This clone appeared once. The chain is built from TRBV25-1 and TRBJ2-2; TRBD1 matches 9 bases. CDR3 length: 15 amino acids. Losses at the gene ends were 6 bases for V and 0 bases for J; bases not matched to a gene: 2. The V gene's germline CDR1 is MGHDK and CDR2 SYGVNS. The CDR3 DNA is TGTGCCAGCAGGACAGGGGGAGCGAACACCGGGGAGCTGTTTTTT. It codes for CASRTGGANTGELFF.

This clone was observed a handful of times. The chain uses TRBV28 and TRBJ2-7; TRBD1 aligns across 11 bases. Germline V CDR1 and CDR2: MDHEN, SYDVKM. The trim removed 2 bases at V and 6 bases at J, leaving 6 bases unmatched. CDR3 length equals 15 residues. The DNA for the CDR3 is TGTGCCAGCAGTTTACCTGGACAGGGGGCCTCCGAGCAGTACTTC. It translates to CASSLPGQGASEQYF.

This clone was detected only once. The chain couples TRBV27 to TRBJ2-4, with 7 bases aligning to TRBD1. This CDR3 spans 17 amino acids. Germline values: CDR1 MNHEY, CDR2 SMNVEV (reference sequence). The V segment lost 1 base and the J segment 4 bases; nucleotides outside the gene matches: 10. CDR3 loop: CASSLYPAGGTKNIQYF. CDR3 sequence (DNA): TGTGCCAGCAGTTTATACCCAGCAGGGGGAACGAAAAACATTCAGTACTTC.

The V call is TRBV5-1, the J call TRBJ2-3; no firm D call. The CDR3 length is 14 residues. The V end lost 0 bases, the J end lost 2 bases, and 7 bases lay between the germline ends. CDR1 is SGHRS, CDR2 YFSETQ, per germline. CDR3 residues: CASSLVPATDTQYF. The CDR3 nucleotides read TGCGCCAGCAGCTTGGTTCCGGCCACAGATACGCAGTATTTT.

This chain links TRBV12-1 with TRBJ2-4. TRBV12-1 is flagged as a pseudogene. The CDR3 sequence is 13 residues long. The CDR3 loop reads CASSGVCKNIQYF. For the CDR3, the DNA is TGTGCCAGCAGCGGCGTTTGCAAAAACATTCAGTACTTC.

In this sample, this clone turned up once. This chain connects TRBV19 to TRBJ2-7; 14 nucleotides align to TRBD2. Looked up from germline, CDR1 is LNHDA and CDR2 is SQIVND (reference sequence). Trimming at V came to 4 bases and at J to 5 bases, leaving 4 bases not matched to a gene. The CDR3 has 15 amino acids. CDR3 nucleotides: TGTGCCAGTAGTACAAAGGGACTAGCGGGAGACGAGCAGTACTTC. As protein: CASSTKGLAGDEQYF.

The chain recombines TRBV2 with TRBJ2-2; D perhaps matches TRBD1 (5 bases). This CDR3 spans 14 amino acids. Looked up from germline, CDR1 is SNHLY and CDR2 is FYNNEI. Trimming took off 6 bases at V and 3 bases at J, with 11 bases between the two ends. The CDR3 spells CASSLFRDTGELFF. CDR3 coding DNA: TGTGCCAGCAGCCTTTTCAGGGACACCGGGGAGCTGTTTTTT.

The CDR3 protein is CASSPWQGGETQYF. The CDR3 nucleotides read TGTGCCAGCAGCCCCTGGCAGGGTGGAGAGACCCAGTACTTC. The gene calls are TRBV5-8 and TRBJ2-5, with D perhaps TRBD1 (5 bases). Trimming cost V 4 bases and J 4 bases, with 14 bases left between them. The CDR3 runs 14 residues. Per germline, CDR1 SGHTS and CDR2 YDEGEE.

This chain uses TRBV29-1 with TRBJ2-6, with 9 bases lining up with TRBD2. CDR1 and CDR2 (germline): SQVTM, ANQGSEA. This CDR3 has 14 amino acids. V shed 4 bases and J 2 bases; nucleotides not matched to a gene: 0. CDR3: CSVVAGAGANVLTF. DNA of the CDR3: TGCAGCGTTGTAGCGGGAGCTGGGGCCAACGTCCTGACTTTC.

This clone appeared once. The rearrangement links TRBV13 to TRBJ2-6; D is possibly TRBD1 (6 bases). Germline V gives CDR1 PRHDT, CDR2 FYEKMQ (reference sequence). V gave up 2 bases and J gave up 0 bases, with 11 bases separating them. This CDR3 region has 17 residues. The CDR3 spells CASSLSPGASGANVLTF. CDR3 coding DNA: TGTGCCAGCAGCTTAAGTCCAGGGGCCTCTGGGGCCAACGTCCTGACTTTC.

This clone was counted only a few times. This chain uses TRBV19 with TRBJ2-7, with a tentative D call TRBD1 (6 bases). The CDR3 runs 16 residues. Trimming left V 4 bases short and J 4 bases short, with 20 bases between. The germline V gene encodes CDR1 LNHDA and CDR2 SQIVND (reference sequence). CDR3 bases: TGTGCCAGTAGTACCAGGACAGTCATGGTACAGTACGAGCAGTACTTC. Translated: CASSTRTVMVQYEQYF.

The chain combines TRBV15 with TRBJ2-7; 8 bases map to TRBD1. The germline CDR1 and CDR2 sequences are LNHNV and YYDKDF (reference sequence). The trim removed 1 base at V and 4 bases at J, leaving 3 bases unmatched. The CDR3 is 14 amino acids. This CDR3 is CATSRATGEYEQYF. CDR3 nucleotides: TGTGCCACCAGCAGAGCGACAGGGGAATACGAGCAGTACTTC.

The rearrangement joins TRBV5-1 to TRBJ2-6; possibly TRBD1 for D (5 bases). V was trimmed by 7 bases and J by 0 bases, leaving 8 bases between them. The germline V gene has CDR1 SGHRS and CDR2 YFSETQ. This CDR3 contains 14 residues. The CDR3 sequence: CASRQHSGANVLTF. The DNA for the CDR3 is TGCGCCAGCCGACAGCACTCTGGGGCCAACGTCCTGACTTTC.

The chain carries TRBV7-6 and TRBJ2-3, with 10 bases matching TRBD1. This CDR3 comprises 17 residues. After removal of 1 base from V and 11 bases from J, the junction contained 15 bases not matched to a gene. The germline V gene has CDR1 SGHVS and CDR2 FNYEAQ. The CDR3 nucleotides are TGTGCCAGCAGCTTAGGGGCCGGGACAGGGGAACCGTCAAAGCAGTATTTT. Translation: CASSLGAGTGEPSKQYF.

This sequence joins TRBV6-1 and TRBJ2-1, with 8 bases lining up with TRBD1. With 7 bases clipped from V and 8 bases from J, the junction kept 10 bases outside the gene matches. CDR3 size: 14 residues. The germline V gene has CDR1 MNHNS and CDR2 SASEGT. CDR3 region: CASTGQGARDEQFF. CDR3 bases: TGTGCCAGCACAGGGCAGGGGGCTAGGGATGAGCAGTTCTTC.

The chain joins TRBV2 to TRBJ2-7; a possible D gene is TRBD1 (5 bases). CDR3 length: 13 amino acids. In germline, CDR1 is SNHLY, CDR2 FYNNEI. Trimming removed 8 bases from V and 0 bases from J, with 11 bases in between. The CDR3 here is CASFRGHSYEQYF. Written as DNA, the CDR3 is TGTGCCAGCTTTCGTGGACACTCCTACGAGCAGTACTTC.

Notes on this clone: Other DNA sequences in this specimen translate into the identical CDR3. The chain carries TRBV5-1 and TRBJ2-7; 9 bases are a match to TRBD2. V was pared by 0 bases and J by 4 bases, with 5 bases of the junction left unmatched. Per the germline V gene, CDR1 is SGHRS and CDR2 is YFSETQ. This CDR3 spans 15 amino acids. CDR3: CASSLGTSASYEQYF. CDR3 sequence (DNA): TGCGCCAGCAGCTTGGGGACTAGCGCCTCTTACGAGCAGTACTTC.

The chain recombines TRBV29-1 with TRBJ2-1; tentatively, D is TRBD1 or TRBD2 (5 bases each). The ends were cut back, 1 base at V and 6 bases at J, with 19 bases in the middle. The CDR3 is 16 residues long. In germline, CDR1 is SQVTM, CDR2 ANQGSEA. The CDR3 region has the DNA TGCAGCGTTGAAGGAGGGGTAGTAGGTCCGTCCAATGAGCAGTTCTTC. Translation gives CSVEGGVVGPSNEQFF.

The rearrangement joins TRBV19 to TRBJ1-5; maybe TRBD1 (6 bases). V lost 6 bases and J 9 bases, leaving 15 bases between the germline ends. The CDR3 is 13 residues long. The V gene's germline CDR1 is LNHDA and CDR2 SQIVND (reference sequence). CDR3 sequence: CASSVGAFGPQHF. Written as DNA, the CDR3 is TGTGCCAGTAGCGTGGGGGCATTCGGGCCCCAGCATTTT.

The CDR3 DNA reads as TGTGCCAGCAGCCGGGGACAGCCGATGAACACTGAAGCTTTCTTT. Protein product: CASSRGQPMNTEAFF. This rearrangement joins TRBV7-9 to TRBJ1-1, with 7 positions matching TRBD1. V lost 5 bases and J lost 0; bases outside the gene matches: 6. Germline CDR1 is SEHNR and CDR2 is FQNEAQ (reference sequence). This CDR3 spans 15 amino acids.

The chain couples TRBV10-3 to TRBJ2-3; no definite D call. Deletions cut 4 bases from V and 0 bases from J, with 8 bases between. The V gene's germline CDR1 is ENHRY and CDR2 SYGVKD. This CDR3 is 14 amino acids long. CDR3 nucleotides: TGTGCCATCAGTGCGGGCGAAAGCACAGATACGCAGTATTTT. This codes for CAISAGESTDTQYF.

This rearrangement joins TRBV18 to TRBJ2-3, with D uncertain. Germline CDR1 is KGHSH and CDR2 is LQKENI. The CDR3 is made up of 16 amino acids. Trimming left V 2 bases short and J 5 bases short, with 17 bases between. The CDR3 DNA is TGTGCCAGCTCACCAATGAATATCGATTTGAAAGATACGCAGTATTTT. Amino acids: CASSPMNIDLKDTQYF. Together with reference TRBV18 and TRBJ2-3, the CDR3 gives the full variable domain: NAGVMQNPRHLVRRRGQEARLRCSPMKGHSHVYWYRQLPEEGLKFMVYLQKENIIDESGMPKERFSAEFPKEGPSILRIQQVVRGDSAAYFCASSPMNIDLKDTQYFGPGTRLTVL.

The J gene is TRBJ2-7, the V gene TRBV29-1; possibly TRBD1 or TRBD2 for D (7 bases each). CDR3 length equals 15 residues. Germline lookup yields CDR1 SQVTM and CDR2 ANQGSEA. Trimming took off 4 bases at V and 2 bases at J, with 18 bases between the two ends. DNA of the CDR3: TGCAGCGTTGCCGTGGGAGCGGGACAGACCTACGAGCAGTACTTC. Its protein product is CSVAVGAGQTYEQYF.

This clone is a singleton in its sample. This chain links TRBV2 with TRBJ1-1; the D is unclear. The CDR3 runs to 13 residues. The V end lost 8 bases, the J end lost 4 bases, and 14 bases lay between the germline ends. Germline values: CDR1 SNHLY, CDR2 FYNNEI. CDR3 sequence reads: CASRLGSGTEAFF. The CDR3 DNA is TGTGCCAGCCGTCTGGGAAGCGGCACTGAAGCTTTCTTT.

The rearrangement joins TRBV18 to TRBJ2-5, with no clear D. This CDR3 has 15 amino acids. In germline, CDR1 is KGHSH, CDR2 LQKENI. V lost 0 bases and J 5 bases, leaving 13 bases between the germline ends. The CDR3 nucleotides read TGTGCCAGCTCACCACCCGGGCTCCAGATGGAGACCCAGTACTTC. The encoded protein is CASSPPGLQMETQYF.